These 23 T cell receptor beta chains were sequenced from one sample in a study of blood T cells in healthy people across ages. Through a sample-barcoded 5' primer and a J-beta primer mix, a second PCR was run for roughly 6 to 11 cycles. TCRdb recomputed calls from the 5' RACE reads with MiXCR, one row per CDR3 protein. This table holds some 550,000 distinct CDR3 sequences, more than 45% found once. Sequences were obtained from blood. The receptors shown here come from a man aged 80 or over in good health.

With regard to this clonotype: At one end the junction does not follow the germline gene, possibly because of a read error. V and J are TRBV7-9 and TRBJ1-2; D unclear. The CDR3 totals 12 residues. Looked up from germline, CDR1 is SEHNR and CDR2 is FQNEAQ (reference sequence). The CDR3 coding sequence is TGTGTCAGCAGCTTATTTCAGCGTGGCTACACCTTC. This translates into CVSSLFQRGYTF. Variable domain in full (rest from reference TRBV7-9 and TRBJ1-2): DTGVSQNPRHKITKRGQNVTFRCDPISEHNRLYWYRQTLGQGPEFLTYFQNEAQLEKSRLLSDRFSAERPKGSFSTLEIQRTEQGDSAMYLCVSSLFQRGYTFGSGTRLTVV.

The chain carries TRBV12-3 or TRBV12-4 and TRBJ2-7; unclear D gene. The germline V and J ends were trimmed by 3 bases and 3 bases, with 6 bases remaining between them. This CDR3 comprises 12 residues. The CDR3 reads CASSLPHYEQYF. CDR3 nucleotides: TGTGCCAGCAGTTTGCCCCACTACGAGCAGTACTTC.

This chain connects TRBV4-2 to TRBJ2-3; 7 positions agree with TRBD1. The length of the CDR3 is 16 residues. Germline CDR1 LGHNA, CDR2 YNFKEQ. V dropped 1 base and J dropped 4; count of bases not matched to a gene: 8. CDR3 region: CASSQVAQGIADTQYF. The DNA of the CDR3 is TGTGCCAGCAGCCAAGTGGCACAGGGGATCGCAGATACGCAGTATTTT.

This chain connects TRBV4-2 to TRBJ1-2; 10 bases map to TRBD1. The CDR3 loop spans 15 amino acids. J lost 1 base, V lost 3 bases, and 2 bases had no gene match. The germline V gene encodes CDR1 LGHNA and CDR2 YNFKEQ. The CDR3 region is CASSHGQGVNYGYTF. The CDR3 nucleotides read TGTGCCAGCAGCCATGGACAGGGGGTTAACTATGGCTACACCTTC.

This chain connects TRBV5-8 to TRBJ1-5, with D possibly matching TRBD1 (6 bases). The CDR3 has 16 residues. Germline V gene lookup returns CDR1 SGHTS and CDR2 YDEGEE. V lost 0 bases and J lost 0, with 10 bases in between. The CDR3 DNA reads TGTGCCAGCAGCTTGGAGGGGGTGAATAGCAATCAGCCCCAGCATTTT. This sequence encodes CASSLEGVNSNQPQHF.

This clonotype has a handful of counts. The chain couples TRBV28 to TRBJ2-7; 9 bases line up with TRBD1. The CDR3 runs 13 residues. The germline CDR1 and CDR2 sequences are MDHEN and SYDVKM. Unmatched junction bases numbered 5, after V lost 6 bases and J lost 5 bases. The DNA for the CDR3 is TGTGCCAGCAGGACAGGGGGTCTGGACGAGCAGTACTTC. It is translated as CASRTGGLDEQYF.

The gene calls are TRBV7-6 and TRBJ2-2; 13 nucleotides line up with TRBD2. CDR1 is SGHVS and CDR2 is FNYEAQ in the germline V gene. The ends lost 5 bases at V and 4 bases at J; junction bases unmatched: 4. The CDR3 contains 16 residues. CDR3 sequence: CASSKTSGGPTGELFF. Written as DNA, the CDR3 is TGTGCCAGCAGCAAGACTAGCGGGGGGCCCACCGGGGAGCTGTTTTTT.

The CDR3 bases are TGTGCCAGCAGCTTAGGGTCGGGACACGGCCTCGATGAGCAGTTCTTC. Its protein product is CASSLGSGHGLDEQFF. The V gene is TRBV11-2, the J gene TRBJ2-1; D is perhaps TRBD1 (6 bases). CDR1 is SGHAT, CDR2 FQNNGV, per germline. This CDR3 is built from 16 residues. The ends were cut back, 1 base at V and 8 bases at J, with 18 bases in the middle.

The chain carries TRBV19 and TRBJ2-5; the match to TRBD2 covers 8 bases. Losses at the gene ends were 4 bases for V and 1 base for J; bases not matched to a gene: 5. Germline V gene sequence: CDR1 LNHDA, CDR2 SQIVND (reference sequence). The CDR3 covers 15 residues. The CDR3 here is CASSRSGGSQETQYF. Here the CDR3 DNA reads TGTGCCAGTAGTAGAAGCGGGGGCTCCCAAGAGACCCAGTACTTC. Full variable domain (remainder filled in from reference TRBV19 and TRBJ2-5): DGGITQSPKYLFRKEGQNVTLSCEQNLNHDAMYWYRQDPGQGLRLIYYSQIVNDFQKGDIAEGYSVSREKKESFPLTVTSAQKNPTAFYLCASSRSGGSQETQYFGPGTRLLVL.

The chain has TRBV25-1 and TRBJ2-1, with D maybe TRBD2 (5 bases). The V end lost 4 bases, the J end lost 0 bases, and 16 bases lay between the germline ends. The CDR3 loop spans 17 amino acids. The germline CDR1 and CDR2 sequences are MGHDK and SYGVNS. The CDR3 reads CASSVISGSSSYNEQFF. The CDR3 DNA reads as TGTGCCAGCAGTGTAATTTCGGGGTCAAGCTCCTACAATGAGCAGTTCTTC. Together with reference TRBV25-1 and TRBJ2-1, the CDR3 gives the full variable domain: EADIYQTPRYLVIGTGKKITLECSQTMGHDKMYWYQQDPGMELHLIHYSYGVNSTEKGDLSSESTVSRIRTEHFPLTLESARPSHTSQYLCASSVISGSSSYNEQFFGPGTRLTVL.

The chain is built from TRBV7-8 and TRBJ2-1, with 12 nucleotides matching TRBD2. CDR3 size: 19 residues. Per germline, CDR1 SGHVS and CDR2 FQNEAQ. J lost 0 bases, V lost 4 bases, and 10 bases had no gene match. Written as DNA, the CDR3 is TGTGCCAGCAGCTCCCGACTAGCGGGAGCCCTGAGCTCCTACAATGAGCAGTTCTTC. This codes for CASSSRLAGALSSYNEQFF.

The chain is built from TRBV6-2 or TRBV6-3 and TRBJ2-7, with D possibly being TRBD1 (6 bases). CDR3 size: 14 residues. Trimming stripped 0 bases from V and 4 bases from J, with 10 bases between. Germline CDR1 is MNHEY and CDR2 is SVGEGT. DNA of the CDR3: TGTGCCAGCAGTTACTCGGGTGGACAGTACGAGCAGTACTTC. The encoded protein is CASSYSGGQYEQYF.

This clonotype came up a few times. The chain carries TRBV7-2 and TRBJ2-1; D is possibly TRBD1 (6 bases). The V end lost 5 bases, the J end lost 5 bases, and 13 bases lay between the germline ends. Germline CDR1 is SGHTA and CDR2 is FQGNSA. CDR3 size: 14 residues. CDR3 in DNA: TGTGCCAGCAGCACCCCGGGACATCACAATGAGCAGTTCTTC. It specifies CASSTPGHHNEQFF.

This clonotype was counted many times. This sequence joins TRBV6-6 and TRBJ2-1; TRBD2 is a possible D gene (6 bases). The CDR3 length is 16 residues. Germline CDR1 and CDR2: MNHNY and SVGAGI (reference sequence). Trimming shortened V by 0 bases and J by 5 bases, and 14 bases separated the two germline ends. The CDR3, as DNA: TGTGCCAGCAGTTACTCGACTAGGGCGATAAACAATGAGCAGTTCTTC. It specifies CASSYSTRAINNEQFF.

This clonotype has a handful of counts. The chain has TRBV7-2 and TRBJ2-5, with 8 positions matching TRBD1. Germline CDR1 SGHTA, CDR2 FQGNSA. J gave up 2 bases and V 5 bases, and 7 bases lay outside the gene matches. The CDR3 is made up of 15 amino acids. The CDR3 loop reads CASSTDRGKQETQYF. The CDR3 DNA reads TGTGCCAGCAGCACCGACAGGGGTAAACAAGAGACCCAGTACTTC.

This clonotype appeared a few times. The rearrangement links TRBV20-1 to TRBJ2-4, with D perhaps TRBD1 or TRBD2 (5 bases each). Germline CDR1 and CDR2: DFQATT and SNEGSKA (reference sequence). V lost 6 bases to trimming and J lost 13 bases, with 22 bases between them. The CDR3 extends over 13 amino acids. The CDR3 nucleotides read TGCAGTGCACCCGGTCCCCTCGTGGGGGAGCAGTACTTC. Translation: CSAPGPLVGEQYF.

This clonotype was counted between two and nine times. The rearrangement uses TRBV4-1 and TRBJ2-4, with TRBD1 matching over 8 bases. CDR3 size: 16 residues. Trimming cost V 3 bases and J 3 bases; bases outside gene matches: 7. Germline V gene sequence: CDR1 MGHRA, CDR2 YSYEKL. The CDR3 coding sequence is TGCGCCAGCAGCCACGGACAGGGAGATGGCAAAAACATTCAGTACTTC. As protein: CASSHGQGDGKNIQYF.

A single count supports this clonotype. The rearrangement uses TRBV4-1 and TRBJ2-1; a weak D match, TRBD2 (7 bases). Germline CDR1 is MGHRA and CDR2 is YSYEKL. V dropped 1 base and J dropped 9 bases, with 34 bases sitting between them. CDR3 length equals 21 residues. CDR3 in amino acids: CASSQGPSGRVGGSTRGEQFF. The CDR3 DNA sequence: TGCGCCAGCAGCCAAGGGCCGAGTGGTCGAGTTGGCGGGAGTACCAGGGGTGAGCAGTTCTTC.

CDR3 nucleotides: TGTGCCATCCACGGAGTGCTTAACTACGAGCAGTACTTC. Translation gives CAIHGVLNYEQYF. The rearrangement joins TRBV10-3 to TRBJ2-7, with D uncertain. The CDR3 spans 13 residues. V was trimmed by 8 bases and J by 3 bases, leaving 14 bases between them. CDR1 and CDR2 from the germline V gene are ENHRY and SYGVKD.

The chain couples TRBV7-2 to TRBJ2-5; D remains unclear. The end of the DNA fits TRBJ2-7 better, so the J call may be wrong. Germline V CDR1 and CDR2: SGHTA, FQGNSA. This CDR3 has 15 amino acids. This chain's CDR3 is CASSLSKGPFHEQYF. CDR3 nucleotide sequence: TGTGCCAGCAGCTTATCCAAGGGCCCCTTCCACGAGCAGTACTTC.

This clonotype was seen only a few times. J is TRBJ2-1 and V is TRBV20-1; 11 nucleotides line up with TRBD2. V was pared by 1 base and J by 3 bases, with 5 bases of the junction left unmatched. This CDR3 is 16 amino acids long. CDR1 is DFQATT, CDR2 SNEGSKA, per germline (reference sequence). DNA for the CDR3: TGCAGTGCTAGAGGTGGACTAGCGGGCAACTACAATGAGCAGTTCTTC. Encoded protein: CSARGGLAGNYNEQFF.

The chain carries TRBV11-1 and TRBJ2-1, with no clear D. This CDR3 has 15 residues. Germline V gene data show CDR1 as SGHAT and CDR2 as FQDESV (reference sequence). Trimming shortened V by 6 bases and J by 5 bases, and 17 bases separated the two germline ends. The chain's CDR3 is CASSPDTASDNEQFF. Here the CDR3 DNA reads TGTGCCAGCAGTCCCGACACCGCATCCGACAATGAGCAGTTCTTC. Together with reference TRBV11-1 and TRBJ2-1, the CDR3 gives the full variable domain: EAEVAQSPRYKITEKSQAVAFWCDPISGHATLYWYRQILGQGPELLVQFQDESVVDDSQLPKDRFSAERLKGVDSTLKIQPAELGDSAMYLCASSPDTASDNEQFFGPGTRLTVL.

In this sample, this clonotype turned up a few times. CDR3 coding DNA: TGTGCCAGCGGTAACTTACTAGCGGGTGAGCAGTTCTTC. Its translation is CASGNLLAGEQFF. The gene calls are TRBV14 and TRBJ2-1; 9 bases match TRBD2. The germline V gene has CDR1 SGHDN and CDR2 FVKESK. The CDR3 consists of 13 residues. V lost 8 bases to trimming and J lost 9 bases; unmatched junction nucleotides: 8.